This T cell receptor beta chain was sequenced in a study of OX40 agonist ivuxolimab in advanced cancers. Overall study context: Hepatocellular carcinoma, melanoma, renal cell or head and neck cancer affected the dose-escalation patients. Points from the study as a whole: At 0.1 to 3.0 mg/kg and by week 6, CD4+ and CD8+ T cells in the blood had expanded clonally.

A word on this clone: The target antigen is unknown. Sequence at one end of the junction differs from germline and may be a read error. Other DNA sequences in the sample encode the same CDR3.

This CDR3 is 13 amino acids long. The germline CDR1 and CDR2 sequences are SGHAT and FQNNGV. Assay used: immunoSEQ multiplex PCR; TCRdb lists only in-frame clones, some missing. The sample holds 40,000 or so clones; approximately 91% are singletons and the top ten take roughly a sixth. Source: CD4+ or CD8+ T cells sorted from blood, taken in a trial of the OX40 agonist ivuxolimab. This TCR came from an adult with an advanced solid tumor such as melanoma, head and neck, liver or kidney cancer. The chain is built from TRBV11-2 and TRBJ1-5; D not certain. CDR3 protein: CASSQESDQPQHF. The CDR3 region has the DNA TGCGCCAGCAGCCAAGAAAGCGATCAGCCCCAGCATTTT. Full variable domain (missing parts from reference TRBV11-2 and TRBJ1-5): EAGVAQSPRYKIIEKRQSVAFWCNPISGHATLYWYQQILGQGPKLLIQFQNNGVVDDSQLPKDRFSAERLKGVDSTLKIQPAKLEDSAVYLCASSQESDQPQHFGDGTRLSIL.